Presented here are 20 T cell receptor beta chains from one specimen sequenced in a study of human T cells and chemical hapten exposure. The time point here: patch test 1, 2 weeks after DPC sensitization. Described treatment: therapeutic diphenylcyclopropenone sensitization with weekly scalp DPC. TCRdb reprocessed the RACE reads via MiXCR and lists one record per CDR3 protein. The repertoire holds around 71,000 distinct CDR3 sequences, around 9.8% seen once, with around 3.3% in the top ten. This specimen consisted of whole blood, obtained in connection with sensitization to the hapten diphenylcyclopropenone (DPC). The receptors stem from a woman in her thirties or forties with alopecia areata. Some clones in this sample may be carry-over from other donors' samples.

This clonotype was counted ten times or more. The V call is TRBV7-9, the J call TRBJ1-5; D may be TRBD1 (5 bases). Germline CDR1 SEHNR, CDR2 FQNEAQ (reference sequence). With 2 bases removed from V and 8 bases from J, the gap between germline ends came to 13 bases. This CDR3 has 14 amino acids. The CDR3 bases are TGTGCCAGCAGCTTAATGGGGCCTAGGGAGCCCCAGCATTTT. This gives the protein CASSLMGPREPQHF.

This clonotype was counted many times. V and J are TRBV20-1 and TRBJ1-5; D remains ambiguous. The CDR3 loop spans 13 amino acids. The germline V and J ends were trimmed by 3 bases and 2 bases, with 8 bases remaining between them. CDR1 DFQATT and CDR2 SNEGSKA come from the germline V gene (reference sequence). CDR3 sequence reads: CSASTLGNQPQHF. CDR3 nucleotide sequence: TGCAGTGCTAGCACCCTAGGCAATCAGCCCCAGCATTTT.

This clonotype was found many times. The chain carries TRBV11-2 and TRBJ1-4; no firm D call. This CDR3 contains 12 residues. V was trimmed by 3 bases and J by 7 bases, leaving 6 bases between them. Germline V CDR1 and CDR2: SGHAT, FQNNGV. In DNA, the CDR3 is TGTGCCAGCAGCTTCTCTGGTGAAAAACTGTTTTTT. Protein sequence: CASSFSGEKLFF.

The rearrangement joins TRBV28 to TRBJ2-7; 9 nucleotides agree with TRBD1. Germline assignment: CDR1 MDHEN and CDR2 SYDVKM. Trimming cost V 5 bases and J 7 bases; bases outside gene matches: 12. The CDR3 extends over 15 amino acids. The CDR3 bases are TGTGCCAGCAGTCCCGCCGGGACAGGGCCTAAGGAGCAGTACTTC. Amino acid sequence: CASSPAGTGPKEQYF. The full variable domain, completed using reference TRBV28 and TRBJ2-7, is DVKVTQSSRYLVKRTGEKVFLECVQDMDHENMFWYRQDPGLGLRLIYFSYDVKMKEKGDIPEGYSVSREKKERFSLILESASTNQTSMYLCASSPAGTGPKEQYFGPGTRLTVT.

This clonotype occurred many times. The chain combines TRBV7-9 with TRBJ1-1; maybe TRBD1 (5 bases). Germline V gives CDR1 SEHNR, CDR2 FQNEAQ (reference sequence). The CDR3 spans 14 residues. Trimming shortened V by 0 bases and J by 9 bases, and 14 bases separated the two germline ends. In DNA, the CDR3 is TGTGCCAGCAGCTTAGCGCTCCAGGGAAAGCAAGCTTTCTTT. Translated, it gives CASSLALQGKQAFF.

There are many counts of this clonotype. The chain has TRBV24-1 and TRBJ1-1, with 7 bases matching TRBD1. V dropped 10 bases and J dropped 1; count of bases not matched to a gene: 5. The CDR3 is 13 amino acids. Germline assignment: CDR1 KGHDR and CDR2 SFDVKD. CDR3 residues: CATMDRRNTEAFF. For the CDR3, the DNA is TGTGCCACAATGGACAGGAGGAACACTGAAGCTTTCTTT.

This clonotype occurred many times. The genes are TRBV3-1 and TRBJ1-1; TRBD1 agrees at 7 bases. Germline V gene lookup returns CDR1 LGHDT and CDR2 YNNKEL (reference sequence). V was clipped by 6 bases and J by 1 base; unmatched bases: 5. This CDR3 region has 14 residues. CDR3 amino acids: CASSHDRANTEAFF. CDR3 DNA: TGTGCCAGCAGTCACGACAGGGCGAACACTGAAGCTTTCTTT.

Details on this clonotype: A much bigger clone sits one base away, suggesting this may be a read error. The chain carries TRBV7-9 and TRBJ2-4; perhaps TRBD2 as D (6 bases). The CDR3 spans 13 residues. Germline V gene data show CDR1 as SEHNR and CDR2 as FQNEAQ (reference sequence). CDR3 DNA sequence: TGTGTCGCCGGGCACGGAGGGGCGGACATTCAGTACTTC. It yields the protein CVAGHGGADIQYF.

Ten or more counts support this clonotype. Mismatch with germline at one junction end may stem from a read error. CDR3 DNA: TGTGCCAGCAGTTTTAGCGGGGTGGCTCGGTTC. This gives the protein CASSFSGVARF. J is TRBJ2-1 and V is TRBV11-2; 8 bases agree with TRBD2. Germline V gene sequence: CDR1 SGHAT, CDR2 FQNNGV. This CDR3 contains 11 residues.

This clonotype was detected ten times or more. This chain connects TRBV7-9 to TRBJ1-2; 11 positions agree with TRBD1. After removal of 4 bases from V and 5 bases from J, the junction contained 6 bases not matched to a gene. Germline V lookup: CDR1 SEHNR, CDR2 FQNEAQ (reference sequence). The CDR3 covers 15 residues. The CDR3 nucleotides read TGTGCCAGCAGCTCCCGGACAGGGGGCCTGTATGGCTACACCTTC. It specifies CASSSRTGGLYGYTF.

This clonotype was detected ten times or more. CDR3 sequence reads: CASSREYRGISEAFF. The CDR3 DNA follows: TGTGCCAGCAGCCGAGAATACAGGGGGATCTCTGAAGCTTTCTTT. The genes are TRBV3-1 and TRBJ1-1; the match to TRBD1 covers 8 bases. The CDR3 spans 15 residues. Germline V gene lookup returns CDR1 LGHDT and CDR2 YNNKEL (reference sequence). J lost 6 bases, V lost 4 bases, and 10 bases had no gene match.

This clonotype was observed many times. V usage is TRBV12-3 or TRBV12-4 and J usage is TRBJ2-5, with 9 positions matching TRBD2. V lost 10 bases to trimming and J lost 4 bases; unmatched junction nucleotides: 13. The CDR3 sequence is 15 residues long. DNA of the CDR3: TGTGCCACCACCACCGGGACTAGCTTACGAGAGACCCAGTACTTC. Translating it yields CATTTGTSLRETQYF.

The table lists this clonotype with many counts. The rearrangement uses TRBV2 and TRBJ2-3, with D uncertain. From germline, CDR1 is SNHLY and CDR2 FYNNEI. The CDR3 extends over 13 amino acids. V lost 7 bases and J lost 12, with 20 bases in between. The chain's CDR3 is CASTDVGLLAQYF. The CDR3 DNA sequence: TGTGCCAGCACCGACGTAGGCCTATTGGCCCAGTATTTT.

The table lists this clonotype with a few counts. The V and J genes are TRBV19 and TRBJ2-5; 9 bases match TRBD1. Germline-derived CDR1 and CDR2 are LNHDA and SQIVND (reference sequence). V shed 3 bases, J shed 4 bases, and the junction held 3 bases outside the gene matches. The CDR3 length is 14 residues. CDR3 DNA: TGTGCCAGTAGTATCGACAGGGGGAGAGAGACCCAGTACTTC. Protein sequence: CASSIDRGRETQYF.

This clonotype has ten or more counts. The J gene is TRBJ2-3, the V gene TRBV7-9; perhaps TRBD1 as D (5 bases). V lost 5 bases and J lost 1, with 16 bases in between. The CDR3 contains 16 residues. Germline V gives CDR1 SEHNR, CDR2 FQNEAQ (reference sequence). CDR3 in DNA: TGTGCCAGCAGCCAAATAGGCCAGGGCGGCACAGATACGCAGTATTTT. It yields the protein CASSQIGQGGTDTQYF.

This clonotype has a count of ten or more. This sequence joins TRBV2 and TRBJ2-1; TRBD2 aligns across 11 bases. The CDR3 spans 15 residues. Trimming cost V 4 bases and J 9 bases; bases outside gene matches: 8. Germline V gene lookup returns CDR1 SNHLY and CDR2 FYNNEI. CDR3 region: CASSALSGGAVEQFF. The CDR3 DNA is TGTGCCAGCAGTGCTCTTAGCGGGGGGGCAGTTGAGCAGTTCTTC.

This clonotype was picked up many times. V is TRBV5-1 and J is TRBJ1-1; 8 bases map to TRBD1. V dropped 7 bases and J dropped 1; count of bases not matched to a gene: 9. The CDR3 covers 15 residues. Looked up from germline, CDR1 is SGHRS and CDR2 is YFSETQ. The CDR3 here is CASRGGTGTNTEAFF. The DNA of the CDR3 is TGCGCCAGCCGCGGTGGGACAGGTACGAACACTGAAGCTTTCTTT.

A few counts support this clonotype. CDR3 residues: CASGLVQGPYGYTF. CDR3 nucleotide sequence: TGTGCTAGTGGTTTGGTACAGGGACCCTATGGCTACACCTTC. The chain uses TRBV12-5 and TRBJ1-2, with D possibly TRBD1 on 6 matching bases. Germline V gives CDR1 LGHNT, CDR2 FRNRAP. The CDR3 totals 14 residues. V lost 0 bases and J lost 4, with 9 bases in between.

Worth noting for this clonotype: A much larger clone differs from this one at a single base, so this may be a read error. A read error is likely, as this CDR3 ends without the conserved phenylalanine or tryptophan. This chain joins TRBV27 and TRBJ1-3; D might be TRBD1 (6 bases). Trimming left V 0 bases short and J 0 bases short, with 9 bases between. CDR3 length equals 16 residues. The germline V gene has CDR1 MNHEY and CDR2 SMNVEV (reference sequence). The CDR3: CASSLSGGASGNTIYY. CDR3 sequence (DNA): TGTGCCAGCAGTTTATCAGGGGGGGCCTCTGGAAACACCATATATTAT.

This clonotype was counted ten times or more. The chain joins TRBV7-6 to TRBJ1-6, with a possible D match to TRBD1 (5 bases). V was cut by 8 bases and J by 4 bases, with 6 bases left in between. The CDR3 has 12 amino acids. From germline, CDR1 is SGHVS and CDR2 FNYEAQ. CDR3 nucleotide sequence: TGTGCCAGCGGGGCTTATAATTCACCCCTCCACTTT. It translates to CASGAYNSPLHF.